A selection of T cell receptor beta chains follows, all from one sample in a study of T cell changes during pregnancy in multiple sclerosis. Only in-frame clones appear in the TCRdb table, and some are missing; sequencing was by immunoSEQ multiplex PCR. Of about 120,000 clones in the sample, 90% to 95% were seen once. The material sequenced was peripheral blood, taken in the third trimester of pregnancy. Receptor source: a female donor with multiple sclerosis, enrolled in a pregnancy study. Both conserved end residues are part of each CDR3. The order of the fields is J gene, V gene, clone size, D gene, CDR3 DNA, CDR3 protein. The D gene is left open where the match is weak. Size is omitted from some rows. Given values are once, few, many or a class for expanded clones.

j_gene: TRBJ2-1
v_gene: TRBV4-1
abundance: NA
d_gene: NA
CDR3nt: TGCGCCAGCAGCCAGATCGACTTGATCTCCTACAATGAGCAGTTCTTC
CDR3aa: CASSQIDLISYNEQFF

j_gene: TRBJ1-1
v_gene: TRBV30
abundance: NA
d_gene: NA
CDR3nt: TGTGCCTGGAGCGCAGGACACCAGAACACTGAAGCTTTCTTT
CDR3aa: CAWSAGHQNTEAFF

j_gene: TRBJ2-2
v_gene: TRBV5-6
abundance: NA
d_gene: TRBD1
CDR3nt: TGTGCCAGCAGCGGACGGGGACAGGGCTATGACACCGGGGAGCTGTTTTTT
CDR3aa: CASSGRGQGYDTGELFF

j_gene: TRBJ2-7
v_gene: TRBV5-1
abundance: NA
d_gene: NA
CDR3nt: TGCGCCAGACAGGGCCGGGAGCAGTACTTC
CDR3aa: CARQGREQYF

j_gene: TRBJ1-1
v_gene: TRBV2
abundance: NA
d_gene: NA
CDR3nt: TGTGCCAGCAGTGGGGGAGGGCGAGGAACTGAAGCTTTCTTT
CDR3aa: CASSGGGRGTEAFF

j_gene: TRBJ2-1
v_gene: TRBV4-1
abundance: once
d_gene: TRBD1
CDR3nt: TGCGCCAGCAGCCAGGCCGGGACAGGGATCGATGAGCAGTTCTTC
CDR3aa: CASSQAGTGIDEQFF

j_gene: TRBJ2-7
v_gene: TRBV30
abundance: NA
d_gene: TRBD1
CDR3nt: TGTGCCTGGAGTACAGGACAGGGTCTCAACGAGCAGTACTTC
CDR3aa: CAWSTGQGLNEQYF

j_gene: TRBJ2-2
v_gene: TRBV14
abundance: NA
d_gene: NA
CDR3nt: TGTGCCAGCAGCCGCTTCACAGTCACCGGGGAGCTGTTTTTT
CDR3aa: CASSRFTVTGELFF

j_gene: TRBJ1-4
v_gene: TRBV6-6
abundance: NA
d_gene: NA
CDR3nt: TGTGCCAGCAGTTACGGAGACTCAACTAATGAAAAACTGTTTTTT
CDR3aa: CASSYGDSTNEKLFF

j_gene: TRBJ1-1
v_gene: TRBV2
abundance: once
d_gene: NA
CDR3nt: TGTGCCAGCAGTGAAGCGGGAGGCACTGAAGCTTTCTTT
CDR3aa: CASSEAGGTEAFF

j_gene: TRBJ1-1
v_gene: TRBV10-3
abundance: NA
d_gene: NA
CDR3nt: TGTGCCGCCTCGGGCACGACTATGGACACTGAAGCTTTCTTT
CDR3aa: CAASGTTMDTEAFF

j_gene: TRBJ1-2
v_gene: TRBV6-1
abundance: once
d_gene: NA
CDR3nt: TGTGCCAGCACCCCCCCCGGCAGGGCGAATGGCTACACCTTC
CDR3aa: CASTPPGRANGYTF

j_gene: TRBJ1-6
v_gene: TRBV15
abundance: once
d_gene: TRBD1
CDR3nt: TGTGCCACCACCTCCTTAATGCAGGGGGGACTAGGACCCCTCCACTTT
CDR3aa: CATTSLMQGGLGPLHF

j_gene: TRBJ1-3
v_gene: TRBV28
abundance: NA
d_gene: NA
CDR3nt: TGTGCCAGCAGTTCATTAGTGGTCTCTGGAAACACCATATATTTT
CDR3aa: CASSSLVVSGNTIYF

j_gene: TRBJ1-1
v_gene: TRBV19
abundance: NA
d_gene: TRBD1
CDR3nt: TGTGCCAGTAGTACCCTCCCACGGACAGGGGGAAACACTGAAGCTTTCTTT
CDR3aa: CASSTLPRTGGNTEAFF

j_gene: TRBJ1-1
v_gene: TRBV19
abundance: NA
d_gene: TRBD1
CDR3nt: TGTGCCAGTAGTACGGGACAGGTGCTTGAAGCTTTCTTT
CDR3aa: CASSTGQVLEAFF

j_gene: TRBJ1-3
v_gene: TRBV5-5
abundance: NA
d_gene: NA
CDR3nt: TGTGCCAGCAGGGGCAGGGGCCCCTCCTCTGGAAACACCATATATTTT
CDR3aa: CASRGRGPSSGNTIYF

j_gene: TRBJ2-3
v_gene: TRBV4-1
abundance: NA
d_gene: NA
CDR3nt: TGCGCCAGCGCCTGGGGGGTGGGCACAGATACGCAGTATTTT
CDR3aa: CASAWGVGTDTQYF

j_gene: TRBJ1-4
v_gene: TRBV4-1
abundance: NA
d_gene: NA
CDR3nt: TGCGCCAGCAGCCCTCAAACGGGTCTTCTTAATGAAAAACTGTTTTTT
CDR3aa: CASSPQTGLLNEKLFF

j_gene: TRBJ1-1
v_gene: TRBV19
abundance: NA
d_gene: TRBD1
CDR3nt: TGTGCCAGTAGTATAGGATGGGGTCCGGGACAGGGGTTGACGAACACTGAAGCTTTCTTT
CDR3aa: CASSIGWGPGQGLTNTEAFF

j_gene: TRBJ2-3
v_gene: TRBV2
abundance: NA
d_gene: TRBD1
CDR3nt: TGTGCCAGCAGTGAAGGGGGGACAGGGACAGATACGCAGTATTTT
CDR3aa: CASSEGGTGTDTQYF

j_gene: TRBJ2-7
v_gene: TRBV13
abundance: NA
d_gene: NA
CDR3nt: TGTGCCAGCAGCTTAGGCCGGTCACGCTACGAGCAGTACTTC
CDR3aa: CASSLGRSRYEQYF

j_gene: TRBJ2-7
v_gene: TRBV5-1
abundance: NA
d_gene: NA
CDR3nt: TGCGCCAGCAGCTTGGAGTATAGGGGGAGAGGCGAGCAGTACTTC
CDR3aa: CASSLEYRGRGEQYF

j_gene: TRBJ2-1
v_gene: TRBV7-6
abundance: NA
d_gene: TRBD1
CDR3nt: TGTGCCAGCAGCAATACGGACAGGGGAGGTGAGCAGTTCTTC
CDR3aa: CASSNTDRGGEQFF

j_gene: TRBJ1-2
v_gene: TRBV6-5
abundance: NA
d_gene: NA
CDR3nt: TGTGCCAGCAGTTACTTCGACAGGCTCTCCCAATATTACACCTTC
CDR3aa: CASSYFDRLSQYYTF